The sequence of this TCR beta chain was determined in a study of T cell responses to AZD1222 COVID-19 vaccine. This CDR3 has 13 residues. Trimming pared 4 bases from V and 0 bases from J, leaving 7 bases between. Germline V gene data show CDR1 as SGHTA and CDR2 as FQGTGA. Regarding the study as a whole: Reportedly, nearly half of unique spike TCRs recognized epitopes outside B.1.351/B.1.1.7 mutations. Only six people who got AZD1222 tested seropositive at baseline.

Details on this clone: Its antigen remains unidentified.

Measured with immunoSEQ multiplex PCR; TCRdb has only the in-frame clones, and not every one. Here the sample spans about 78,000 clones, 90% being singletons. This TCR was recovered from an adult who received the AZD1222 COVID-19 vaccine. The input for sequencing was peripheral blood, taken 28 days after the second AZD1222 dose. J is TRBJ2-7 and V is TRBV7-3, with D perhaps assigned TRBD1 or TRBD2 (5 bases each). The CDR3 protein is CASSWGSSYEQYF. In DNA form, the CDR3 reads TGTGCCAGCAGCTGGGGGAGCTCCTACGAGCAGTACTTC.